The 22 T cell receptor beta chains below come from one sample, sequenced in a study of T cell repertoires in cytomegalovirus infection. Each CDR3 protein is one row after TCRdb ran MiXCR on the reads. Among some 700,000 distinct CDR3 sequences listed, 35% were seen once. Material: PBMCs. Receptors originate from a human donor in good health (CMV status not recorded). Some clones in this sample may be carry-over from other donors' samples.

Here the CDR3 DNA reads TGTGCCAGCAGTTATAGGGAAGGAGTTCAGCCCCAGCATTTT. Translating it yields CASSYREGVQPQHF. V gene TRBV6-8 combines with J gene TRBJ1-5; D unresolved. The V end lost 3 bases, the J end lost 6 bases, and 12 bases lay between the germline ends. This CDR3 is 14 amino acids long. The germline gives CDR1 MNHGY, CDR2 SAAAGT.

The genes are TRBV19 and TRBJ2-7, with 8 nucleotides matching TRBD2. CDR3 length equals 12 residues. CDR1 is LNHDA and CDR2 is SQIVND in the germline V gene (reference sequence). CDR3 sequence reads: CATGGASYEQYF. In DNA form, the CDR3 reads TGTGCTACGGGGGGGGCCTCCTACGAGCAGTACTTC.

This clonotype has just a few counts. This chain connects TRBV7-8 to TRBJ1-2; a possible D gene is TRBD1 (5 bases). The CDR3 has 14 residues. The germline V gene encodes CDR1 SGHVS and CDR2 FQNEAQ. Between the trimmed V and J ends, which lost 1 base and 4 bases, there was a span of 10 bases. The CDR3 here is CASSLVPGTYGYTF. The CDR3 nucleotides read TGTGCCAGCAGCTTAGTGCCCGGGACCTATGGCTACACCTTC.

This chain connects TRBV7-6 to TRBJ2-7; D is tentatively TRBD1 or TRBD2 (6 bases each). The CDR3 runs to 17 residues. Per germline, CDR1 SGHVS and CDR2 FNYEAQ. Trimming took off 2 bases at V and 7 bases at J, with 24 bases between the two ends. CDR3 region: CASSLYFGGPASREQYF. CDR3 sequence (DNA): TGTGCCAGCAGCTTATACTTCGGGGGCCCAGCCTCGCGGGAGCAGTACTTC.

The chain combines TRBV10-3 with TRBJ2-3; 12 nucleotides match TRBD2. V was clipped by 4 bases and J by 4 bases; unmatched bases: 3. The CDR3 is 15 amino acids. In germline, CDR1 is ENHRY, CDR2 SYGVKD. CDR3 nucleotides: TGTGCCATCAGTGGATCTAGCGGGGGGGCAGATACGCAGTATTTT. This codes for CAISGSSGGADTQYF.

This clonotype appeared a few times. V is TRBV10-3 and J is TRBJ1-2; D is unresolved. There are 12 residues in the CDR3. Trimming cost V 3 bases and J 4 bases, with 6 bases left between them. Germline V gives CDR1 ENHRY, CDR2 SYGVKD. The CDR3 region has the DNA TGTGCCATCAGTGACCCTCTCTATGGCTACACCTTC. Protein: CAISDPLYGYTF.

There are many counts of this clonotype. The chain combines TRBV6-1 with TRBJ1-5; D is undetermined. The CDR3 spans 15 residues. With 4 bases removed from V and 7 bases from J, the gap between germline ends came to 17 bases. From germline, CDR1 is MNHNS and CDR2 SASEGT. The CDR3 region has the DNA TGTGCCAGCAGTGCCGGGAGCCTAAGCCAGCAGCCCCAGCATTTT. Translated, it gives CASSAGSLSQQPQHF.

The chain joins TRBV6-1 to TRBJ2-5; 7 positions agree with TRBD1. Trimming removed 6 bases from V and 1 base from J; junction bases left unmatched: 20. Germline V gene lookup returns CDR1 MNHNS and CDR2 SASEGT. The CDR3 contains 19 residues. The CDR3 bases are TGTGCCAGCAGGGGGACAGCGAAAAACAATTGGAAGCCCCAAGAGACCCAGTACTTC. Translating gives CASRGTAKNNWKPQETQYF.

A few counts support this clonotype. The CDR3 nucleotides are TGTGCCAGCAGCTCCGGACTGAGTGGGTCTCTCCAAGAGACCCAGTACTTC. The encoded protein is CASSSGLSGSLQETQYF. The genes are TRBV7-4 and TRBJ2-5, with D perhaps matching TRBD2 (5 bases). CDR3 size: 17 residues. The V end lost 4 bases, the J end lost 1 base, and 19 bases lay between the germline ends. The germline CDR1 and CDR2 sequences are SGHVT and SQSDAQ.

This clonotype showed up just a few times. J is TRBJ2-7 and V is TRBV10-3; TRBD2 is a possible D gene (6 bases). Trimming took 6 bases from V and 2 from J, leaving 17 bases between them. The CDR3 is 15 residues long. CDR1 is ENHRY and CDR2 is SYGVKD in the germline V gene. CDR3 DNA: TGTGCCATCAGGGACCCTAGCGACTCCACCTACGAGCAGTACTTC. It specifies CAIRDPSDSTYEQYF.

This clonotype came up many times. The rearrangement uses TRBV25-1 and TRBJ2-7, with a weak D call TRBD2 (5 bases). With 3 bases removed from V and 2 bases from J, the gap between germline ends came to 11 bases. The CDR3 extends over 14 amino acids. Germline values: CDR1 MGHDK, CDR2 SYGVNS. For the CDR3, the DNA is TGTGCCAGCAGTGATCCGGGGTCGGCCTACGAGCAGTACTTC. Its translation is CASSDPGSAYEQYF.

The chain is built from TRBV6-1 and TRBJ2-7; tentatively, D is TRBD1 (6 bases). The germline V gene encodes CDR1 MNHNS and CDR2 SASEGT. The CDR3 length is 15 residues. V shed 5 bases and J shed 3 bases, with 17 bases lying between them. As DNA, the CDR3 is TGTGCCAGCAGTTGGTCCTTACAGGGTATCTACGAGCAGTACTTC. This translates into CASSWSLQGIYEQYF.

The chain employs TRBV6-6 and TRBJ1-3; D ambiguous. With 3 bases removed from V and 2 bases from J, the gap between germline ends came to 14 bases. The CDR3 covers 16 residues. Germline lookup yields CDR1 MNHNY and CDR2 SVGAGI (reference sequence). The CDR3 DNA follows: TGTGCCAGCAGTTATAACGAGGAGTGGGCTGGAAACACCATATATTTT. Amino acid sequence: CASSYNEEWAGNTIYF.

Only a few counts were recorded for this clonotype. J is TRBJ2-1 and V is TRBV7-9; no clear D gene. Germline CDR1 reads SEHNR; CDR2 reads FQNEAQ (reference sequence). The CDR3 spans 18 residues. Trimming removed 4 bases from V and 2 bases from J, with 21 bases in between. CDR3 coding DNA: TGTGCCAGCAGCTCCTGGTTTAAGGCCCAAGGAACCTACAATGAGCAGTTCTTC. This translates into CASSSWFKAQGTYNEQFF.

The J gene is TRBJ2-1, the V gene TRBV13; TRBD2 aligns across 7 bases. In germline, CDR1 is PRHDT, CDR2 FYEKMQ (reference sequence). The CDR3 contains 15 residues. V was pared by 5 bases and J by 8 bases, with 12 bases of the junction left unmatched. The CDR3 nucleotides are TGTGCCAGCAGCCCCGCGGGGAGGGCCATCGATGAGCAGTTCTTC. Translation: CASSPAGRAIDEQFF. The whole variable domain, filled in from reference TRBV13 and TRBJ2-1, reads AAGVIQSPRHLIKEKRETATLKCYPIPRHDTVYWYQQGPGQDPQFLISFYEKMQSDKGSIPDRFSAQQFSDYHSELNMSSLELGDSALYFCASSPAGRAIDEQFFGPGTRLTVL.

The V gene is TRBV5-4, the J gene TRBJ2-3; 14 bases fit TRBD2. The CDR3 runs to 18 residues. J lost 5 bases, V lost 4 bases, and 12 bases had no gene match. Germline CDR1 reads SGHNT; CDR2 reads YYREEE (reference sequence). Here the CDR3 reads CASSPNPGTSGGIDTQYF. The CDR3 DNA reads as TGTGCCAGCAGCCCGAACCCCGGGACTAGCGGGGGTATAGATACGCAGTATTTT.

This sequence joins TRBV15 and TRBJ2-1; 8 bases match TRBD1. Trimming at V came to 0 bases and at J to 6 bases, leaving 7 bases not matched to a gene. Germline V gives CDR1 LNHNV, CDR2 YYDKDF (reference sequence). The CDR3 totals 16 residues. The CDR3 sequence is CATSRDSQGAVNEQFF. In nucleotides, the CDR3 is TGTGCCACCAGCAGAGATTCCCAGGGGGCGGTCAATGAGCAGTTCTTC.

This clonotype came up a few times. V and J are TRBV27 and TRBJ2-4; 10 bases are shared with TRBD1. Trimming cost V 7 bases and J 6 bases; bases outside gene matches: 9. This CDR3 has 15 residues. Germline CDR1 MNHEY, CDR2 SMNVEV (reference sequence). The CDR3 loop is CASTPRRDRGNIQYF. DNA for the CDR3: TGTGCCAGCACTCCTCGCCGGGACAGGGGAAACATTCAGTACTTC.

This sequence joins TRBV28 and TRBJ2-7, with no clear D. With 3 bases removed from V and 0 bases from J, the gap between germline ends came to 12 bases. This CDR3 comprises 15 residues. Germline CDR1 and CDR2: MDHEN and SYDVKM. The chain's CDR3 is CASSLVVGHSYEQYF. Written as DNA, the CDR3 is TGTGCCAGCAGTTTGGTCGTGGGCCACTCCTACGAGCAGTACTTC.

This clonotype was counted only a few times. The V and J genes are TRBV19 and TRBJ1-5; TRBD1 might be the D (6 bases). There are 13 residues in the CDR3. Trimming pared 5 bases from V and 7 bases from J, leaving 12 bases between. Germline CDR1 is LNHDA and CDR2 is SQIVND (reference sequence). The CDR3 nucleotides are TGTGCCAGTAGTCCAAGGGGGGAACAGCCCCAGCATTTT. Protein: CASSPRGEQPQHF.

The rearrangement joins TRBV28 to TRBJ1-2; 8 bases fit TRBD1. Germline loops: CDR1 MDHEN, CDR2 SYDVKM. The CDR3 consists of 17 residues. V lost 1 base to trimming and J lost 2 bases; unmatched junction nucleotides: 9. The CDR3 spells CASSLSGRGRLNYGYTF. CDR3 bases: TGTGCCAGCAGTTTATCGGGCAGGGGGCGACTCAACTATGGCTACACCTTC.

The chain is built from TRBV27 and TRBJ2-7; 8 bases align to TRBD1. Germline V CDR1 and CDR2: MNHEY, SMNVEV (reference sequence). V lost 5 bases to trimming and J lost 6 bases; unmatched junction nucleotides: 9. The CDR3 contains 14 residues. Here the CDR3 reads CASSRTGRASEQYF. DNA of the CDR3: TGTGCCAGCAGTAGGACAGGGAGAGCGAGCGAGCAGTACTTC.